These T cell receptor beta chains were read from a single sample in a study of T cell repertoires in cytomegalovirus infection. TCRdb called the reads again in MiXCR, with one record for every CDR3 protein. This table holds a few hundred thousand distinct CDR3 sequences, 34% found once. No antigen has been identified for these receptors. The input for sequencing was cultured PBMCs, taken from culture after CMV antigen stimulation. Source of these receptors: a human donor in good health (CMV status not recorded). Some clones in this sample may be carry-over from other donors' samples. CDR3s include the opening cysteine and the closing phenylalanine or tryptophan. The D gene is left open where the match is weak. Clone size, where shown, is once, few, many, or a class for clones that have expanded.

clone_size j_call d_call v_call cdr3_nt cdr3_aa
few TRBJ1-1 TRBD1 TRBV10-3 TGTGCCATCAGTGAGTCGGACAGGCAGACTACCACCCTTTTC CAISESDRQTTTLF
few TRBJ1-2 TRBD1 TRBV12-3/TRBV12-4 TGTGCCAGCAGTTACGGACAGGGGGCGAGAGGCTACACCTTC CASSYGQGARGYTF
. TRBJ1-1 TRBD1 TRBV19 TGTGCCAGTAGTGGAGGACAGGAGAACACTGAAGCTTTCTTT CASSGGQENTEAFF
. TRBJ2-1 TRBD1 TRBV28 TGTGCCAGCACCTCCACCGGGACAGGGGTATACAATGAGCAGTTCTTC CASTSTGTGVYNEQFF
many TRBJ2-4 . TRBV7-8 TGTGCCAGCAGCTTAGCTTTCGTGGGCAGGGGAAACATTCAGTACTTC CASSLAFVGRGNIQYF
many TRBJ2-7 TRBD2 TRBV7-2 TGTGCCAGCAGCAGGACTAGCGGGAACGCCTTGGAGCAGTACTTC CASSRTSGNALEQYF
few TRBJ1-5 TRBD1 TRBV7-8 TGTGCCAGCAGGGCCGGGACAGGAGGGGTAGCTAGGAATCAGCCCCAGCATTTT CASRAGTGGVARNQPQHF
. TRBJ1-3 . TRBV6-2/TRBV6-3 TGTGCCAGCAGAGACGGGATTGACTCTGGAAACACCATATATTTT CASRDGIDSGNTIYF
. TRBJ1-2 . TRBV11-2 TGTGCCAGCAGCTCGATCAAGGGCGATGGCTACACCTTC CASSSIKGDGYTF
few TRBJ2-5 . TRBV11-3 TGTGCCAGCAGCCGCGAACTTTCGCATGGGGAGACCCAGTACTTC CASSRELSHGETQYF
. TRBJ1-5 TRBD1 TRBV18 TGTGCCAGCTCACCAGAGACAGGGATGGGCAATCAGCCCCAGCATTTT CASSPETGMGNQPQHF
. TRBJ1-6 . TRBV28 TGTGCCGTTGGGACGGTTCATAATTCACCCCTCCACTTT CAVGTVHNSPLHF
. TRBJ2-5 . TRBV28 TGTGCCAGCAGCTTTGAAATGACAGGCGAGCAAGAGACCCAGTACTTC CASSFEMTGEQETQYF
few TRBJ2-5 . TRBV12-3/TRBV12-4 TGTGCCAGCTCCGGGAACTCGGCGACCCAGTACTTC CASSGNSATQYF
many TRBJ1-1 . TRBV7-2 TGTGCCAGCAGCTTAGGTCTGGGGGGAACTGAAGCTTTCTTT CASSLGLGGTEAFF
many TRBJ2-7 TRBD1 TRBV7-8 TGTGCCAGCAGCTTATTAACCCGGACAGGGCTAAGCTCCTACGAGCAGTACTTC CASSLLTRTGLSSYEQYF
. TRBJ1-4 . TRBV12-3/TRBV12-4 TGTGCCAGCGTAGGGCCCCTAGGGGAAAAACTGTTTTTT CASVGPLGEKLFF
. TRBJ2-5 . TRBV29-1 TGCAGCGTTGTGCAAGAGACCCAGTACTTC CSVVQETQYF
few TRBJ1-2 . TRBV5-1 TGCGCCAGCAGCTCCCACAGCGGGGACTATGGCTACACCTTC CASSSHSGDYGYTF
many TRBJ2-5 TRBD1 TRBV6-1 TGTGCCAGCAGTACCCGACAGGGGAGGGAGACCCAGTACTTC CASSTRQGRETQYF
. TRBJ2-4 TRBD1 TRBV30 TGTGCCTGGAGTTGGGCGACAGGGAAAGGAAACATTCAGTACTTC CAWSWATGKGNIQYF
few TRBJ2-1 TRBD2 TRBV5-1 TGCGCCAGCAGCCTCCAGACTAGCGGGTACGACAATGAGCAGTTCTTC CASSLQTSGYDNEQFF
many TRBJ2-3 TRBD2 TRBV7-2 TGTGCCAGCAGCTTAGTTCTAGCGGGAGGAACAGATACGCAGTATTTT CASSLVLAGGTDTQYF
few TRBJ2-1 TRBD2 TRBV30 TGTGCCTGGAGTCCCCGAGCGGGAGTAAATGAGCAGTTCTTC CAWSPRAGVNEQFF
. TRBJ2-1 TRBD2 TRBV10-3 TGTGCCATCAGTGAGTCGGGACTAGCGGGTCTGGATGAGCAGTTCTTC CAISESGLAGLDEQFF
. TRBJ2-7 . TRBV30 TGTGCCAGTCGAAAAGCGGGTCCAACCTACGAGCAGTACTTC CASRKAGPTYEQYF
. TRBJ2-2 TRBD2 TRBV12-3/TRBV12-4 TGTGCCAGCCTAATCAAAGGGGGACTAGCGGGAGTCGGGGAGCTGTTTTTT CASLIKGGLAGVGELFF
once TRBJ1-2 TRBD1 TRBV12-3/TRBV12-4 TGTGCCAGCAGTTTCCCGACAGGGAGAGGCTACACCTTC CASSFPTGRGYTF
. TRBJ2-5 TRBD1 TRBV14 TGTGCCAGCAGCCTCCGGGACAGGGTAAAAGAGACCCAGTACTTC CASSLRDRVKETQYF
. TRBJ2-1 TRBD2 TRBV27 TGTGCCAGCAGTTTCCGGACTAGCGGGAGGCTCAATGAGCAGTTCTTC CASSFRTSGRLNEQFF
few TRBJ2-6 . TRBV5-5 TGTGCCAGCTCCTTTGATCCTGGGGCCAACGTCCTGACTTTC CASSFDPGANVLTF
. TRBJ1-6 . TRBV7-9 TGTGCCAGCAGCTTAGCGGCGGGGAACTATAATTCACCCCTCCACTTT CASSLAAGNYNSPLHF
. TRBJ1-3 . TRBV28 TGTGCCAGCAGTTTCGGTTTTCAGATCCGAAACACCATATATTTT CASSFGFQIRNTIYF
few TRBJ1-1 . TRBV6-6 TGTGCCAGCAGCCACTCCACGGGTGAAGCTTTCTTT CASSHSTGEAFF
many TRBJ2-2 TRBD1 TRBV19 TGTGCCAGTAGTATAACCCCGGACAGGGTAGGGGAGCTGTTTTTT CASSITPDRVGELFF